This T cell receptor (beta chain) was recorded in a study of T cell responses to AZD1222 COVID-19 vaccine. Clones were sequenced by immunoSEQ multiplex PCR, and TCRdb holds only the in-frame ones, with some missing. This table has roughly 150,000 clones, around 90% appearing once. The CDR3 contains 11 residues. Germline V CDR1 and CDR2: SGHAT, FQNNGV. Deletions cut 6 bases from V and 7 bases from J, with 10 bases between. The material sequenced was peripheral blood, taken on day 0 of AZD1222 vaccination. The rearrangement links TRBV11-2 to TRBJ2-7, with D hard to call. This receptor was identified in an adult in good health. In DNA, the CDR3 is TGTGCCAGCAGTCTTACCCTTGAGCAGTACTTC. Translating gives CASSLTLEQYF.